The rows below give T cell receptor beta chains drawn from one sample of a study of PD-L1 blockade in urothelial cancer. The method was immunoSEQ multiplex PCR; TCRdb's version includes in-frame clones alone and lacks a portion of them. Found here are 70,000 to 100,000 clones, over 80% of them singletons; the top ten hold 2% to 2.5%. Source: PBMCs, taken around atezolizumab (anti-PD-L1) treatment. Receptors were obtained from a man in his fifties or sixties with urothelial cancer. Each CDR3 is given with its conserved first and last residue. Size is stated for part of the rows, as once, few or many counts, or as a class when the clone is expanded.

V gene,clone size,J gene,CDR3 protein
TRBV19,-,TRBJ2-7,CASSIGLRTGASYEQYF
TRBV18,-,TRBJ2-3,CASSPAGTSVDTQYF
TRBV2,-,TRBJ2-7,CASAGQGSSEQYF
TRBV7-2,few,TRBJ1-4,CASSSTGEFEKLFF
TRBV28,few,TRBJ1-5,CASSLKRGFGNQPQHF
TRBV28,-,TRBJ1-2,CASSLQGANYGYTF
TRBV7-3,-,TRBJ1-1,CASSLTNTGTEAFF
TRBV9,-,TRBJ2-3,CASSVVPAGSLVDTQYF
TRBV27,-,TRBJ2-7,CASSVGLAETYEQYF
TRBV6-5,-,TRBJ2-7,CASSYSSDRTYEQYF
TRBV9,-,TRBJ2-1,CASSTRDRTDNEQFF
TRBV5-1,-,TRBJ1-3,CASSLEGTGRSGNTIYF
TRBV7-2,-,TRBJ2-7,CASTRAGGIHEQYF
TRBV19,once,TRBJ2-5,CASSSQRGYQETQYF
TRBV9,-,TRBJ2-2,CASSVATGDTGELFF
TRBV15,-,TRBJ1-2,CATTETGILANYGYTF
TRBV6-5,once,TRBJ1-2,CASSYRDRDHGYTF
TRBV2,-,TRBJ2-5,CASSEALQGNQETQYF
TRBV10-3,-,TRBJ1-1,CAISEMRVGNTEAFF
TRBV27,-,TRBJ1-1,CASSFYRDRGTEAFF